This is a list of T cell receptor beta chains from one sample in a study of stem cell transplantation in POMP-related autoinflammatory disease. Clones were sequenced by immunoSEQ multiplex PCR, and TCRdb holds only the in-frame ones, with some missing. The sample has 8,500 to 10,000 clones; 75% to 85% are singletons. The material sequenced was CD4+ T cells from PBMCs, taken after stem cell transplantation. These receptors originate from a human patient with POMP-related autoinflammation and immune dysregulation (PRAID). Some T cells may trace back to the graft donor. Each CDR3 is given with its conserved first and last residue. Each record gives: V gene, clone size, J gene, D gene, CDR3 protein, CDR3 DNA. The D gene is left open where the match is weak. Clone size is given for some rows only: seen once, a few or many times, or a class if the clone is expanded.

v_gene: TRBV7-8
abundance: -
j_gene: TRBJ2-7
d_gene: -
CDR3aa: CASSLGGQGGIEQYF
CDR3nt: TGTGCCAGCAGCTTAGGGGGTCAGGGTGGGATCGAGCAGTACTTC

v_gene: TRBV7-9
abundance: -
j_gene: TRBJ2-5
d_gene: TRBD2
CDR3aa: CASSFRLAGGVETQYF
CDR3nt: TGTGCCAGCAGCTTCCGGCTAGCGGGAGGGGTAGAGACCCAGTACTTC

v_gene: TRBV25-1
abundance: -
j_gene: TRBJ2-3
d_gene: TRBD1
CDR3aa: CASSDDRGATNTQYF
CDR3nt: TGTGCCAGCAGTGACGACAGGGGCGCCACGAATACGCAGTATTTT

v_gene: TRBV28
abundance: -
j_gene: TRBJ2-7
d_gene: TRBD1
CDR3aa: CASRLKRTGRHEQYF
CDR3nt: TGTGCCAGCAGACTAAAGAGGACAGGGCGGCACGAGCAGTACTTC

v_gene: TRBV3-1/TRBV3-2
abundance: -
j_gene: TRBJ2-5
d_gene: TRBD2
CDR3aa: CASSRTAGGSETQYF
CDR3nt: TGTGCCAGCAGCCGTACGGCGGGAGGGTCGGAGACCCAGTACTTC

v_gene: TRBV11-2
abundance: -
j_gene: TRBJ2-5
d_gene: -
CDR3aa: CASTARAQETQYF
CDR3nt: TGTGCCAGCACCGCCAGAGCACAAGAGACCCAGTACTTC

v_gene: TRBV11-3
abundance: -
j_gene: TRBJ2-1
d_gene: TRBD2
CDR3aa: CASSPGSSGTYNEQFF
CDR3nt: TGTGCCAGCAGCCCGGGTTCCAGCGGGACTTACAATGAGCAGTTCTTC

v_gene: TRBV27
abundance: -
j_gene: TRBJ2-7
d_gene: TRBD2
CDR3aa: CASRPTSGSLHEQYF
CDR3nt: TGTGCCAGCAGACCGACTAGCGGGAGTTTACACGAGCAGTACTTC

v_gene: TRBV30
abundance: -
j_gene: TRBJ1-5
d_gene: -
CDR3aa: CAWSVSGGAQPQHF
CDR3nt: TGTGCCTGGAGTGTATCCGGGGGCGCCCAGCCCCAGCATTTT

v_gene: TRBV28
abundance: -
j_gene: TRBJ2-4
d_gene: -
CDR3aa: CASSFPQAAKNIQYF
CDR3nt: TGTGCCAGCAGTTTTCCCCAAGCAGCCAAAAACATTCAGTACTTC

v_gene: TRBV6-5
abundance: -
j_gene: TRBJ2-5
d_gene: -
CDR3aa: CASSYTMTGKETQYF
CDR3nt: TGTGCCAGCAGTTACACCATGACCGGAAAAGAGACCCAGTACTTC

v_gene: TRBV2
abundance: -
j_gene: TRBJ2-7
d_gene: TRBD1
CDR3aa: CASSGGRGNPYEQYF
CDR3nt: TGTGCCAGCAGTGGTGGCAGGGGGAACCCCTACGAGCAGTACTTC

v_gene: TRBV5-1
abundance: -
j_gene: TRBJ2-7
d_gene: TRBD2
CDR3aa: CASSLWLAGEQYF
CDR3nt: TGCGCCAGCAGCTTGTGGCTAGCGGGCGAGCAGTACTTC

v_gene: TRBV30
abundance: once
j_gene: TRBJ2-1
d_gene: -
CDR3aa: CAWSVMSQINEQFF
CDR3nt: TGTGCCTGGAGTGTGATGAGTCAGATCAATGAGCAGTTCTTC

v_gene: TRBV30
abundance: -
j_gene: TRBJ1-3
d_gene: -
CDR3aa: CAWSVGTTGNTIYF
CDR3nt: TGTGCCTGGAGTGTCGGGACAACTGGAAACACCATATATTTT

v_gene: TRBV5-1
abundance: -
j_gene: TRBJ2-4
d_gene: TRBD1
CDR3aa: CASSLKRQGWGKNIQYF
CDR3nt: TGCGCCAGCAGCTTAAAACGACAGGGGTGGGGAAAAAACATTCAGTACTTC

v_gene: TRBV6-2/TRBV6-3
abundance: -
j_gene: TRBJ1-1
d_gene: -
CDR3aa: CASSYGGRDVFF
CDR3nt: TGTGCCAGCAGTTATGGAGGCAGGGACGTCTTCTTT

v_gene: TRBV11-3
abundance: -
j_gene: TRBJ2-4
d_gene: -
CDR3aa: CASSPRGKNIQYF
CDR3nt: TGTGCCAGCAGCCCTCGGGGCAAAAACATTCAGTACTTC

v_gene: TRBV13
abundance: -
j_gene: TRBJ2-7
d_gene: TRBD2
CDR3aa: CASRWSGRFGEQYF
CDR3nt: TGTGCCAGCAGATGGAGCGGGAGATTTGGCGAGCAGTACTTC

v_gene: TRBV7-9
abundance: once
j_gene: TRBJ2-7
d_gene: -
CDR3aa: CASSLEYEQYF
CDR3nt: TGTGCCAGCAGCTTAGAGTACGAGCAGTACTTC

v_gene: TRBV19
abundance: few
j_gene: TRBJ2-7
d_gene: TRBD2
CDR3aa: CASTRSGNTYEQYF
CDR3nt: TGTGCCAGTACCCGTAGCGGGAACACCTACGAGCAGTACTTC

v_gene: TRBV4-1
abundance: -
j_gene: TRBJ2-2
d_gene: -
CDR3aa: CASSQGWGRRTGELFF
CDR3nt: TGCGCCAGCAGCCAAGGATGGGGCAGGCGTACCGGGGAGCTGTTTTTT

v_gene: TRBV6-5
abundance: -
j_gene: TRBJ1-1
d_gene: -
CDR3aa: CASSNRDGSEAFF
CDR3nt: TGTGCCAGCAGTAACAGGGACGGCTCGGAAGCTTTCTTT

v_gene: TRBV7-8
abundance: -
j_gene: TRBJ2-1
d_gene: TRBD2
CDR3aa: CASSLFASGRANEQFF
CDR3nt: TGTGCCAGCAGCTTATTTGCTAGCGGGAGGGCGAATGAGCAGTTCTTC

v_gene: TRBV10-2
abundance: -
j_gene: TRBJ2-1
d_gene: -
CDR3aa: CASSVGTIADYRYNEQFF
CDR3nt: TGCGCCAGCAGTGTGGGCACGATAGCGGACTACCGTTACAATGAGCAGTTCTTC

v_gene: TRBV7-9
abundance: -
j_gene: TRBJ1-5
d_gene: -
CDR3aa: CASSPGHINQPQHF
CDR3nt: TGTGCCAGCAGTCCGGGACACATCAATCAGCCCCAGCATTTT

v_gene: TRBV30
abundance: -
j_gene: TRBJ2-7
d_gene: -
CDR3aa: CAWSLPNSYEQYF
CDR3nt: TGTGCCTGGAGTTTGCCCAATTCCTACGAGCAGTACTTC

v_gene: TRBV28
abundance: -
j_gene: TRBJ2-1
d_gene: -
CDR3aa: CASSAPGTRSSYNEQFF
CDR3nt: TGTGCCAGCAGTGCCCCAGGAACTAGGAGTTCCTACAATGAGCAGTTCTTC

v_gene: TRBV18
abundance: -
j_gene: TRBJ2-2
d_gene: TRBD1
CDR3aa: CASSLQGRNTGELFF
CDR3nt: TGTGCCAGCTCACTACAGGGGCGGAACACCGGGGAGCTGTTTTTT

v_gene: TRBV5-4
abundance: -
j_gene: TRBJ1-1
d_gene: -
CDR3aa: CASSPSTGGLGNTEAFF
CDR3nt: TGTGCCAGCAGCCCCTCGACGGGGGGTTTGGGGAACACTGAAGCTTTCTTT

v_gene: TRBV7-9
abundance: -
j_gene: TRBJ2-2
d_gene: TRBD2
CDR3aa: CASSSPTSGANTGELFF
CDR3nt: TGTGCCAGCAGCTCTCCCACTAGCGGGGCCAACACCGGGGAGCTGTTTTTT

v_gene: TRBV30
abundance: -
j_gene: TRBJ2-1
d_gene: -
CDR3aa: CAWVALRGNEQFF
CDR3nt: TGTGCCTGGGTCGCCTTGAGGGGGAATGAGCAGTTCTTC

v_gene: TRBV18
abundance: -
j_gene: TRBJ1-2
d_gene: TRBD1
CDR3aa: CASSPTLGQDYGYTF
CDR3nt: TGTGCCAGCTCACCAACTTTGGGACAGGATTATGGCTACACCTTC

v_gene: TRBV7-2
abundance: few
j_gene: TRBJ2-7
d_gene: -
CDR3aa: CASSLASGSWSVEQYF
CDR3nt: TGTGCCAGCAGCTTAGCATCTGGGAGCTGGTCGGTCGAGCAGTACTTC

v_gene: TRBV7-2
abundance: -
j_gene: TRBJ2-3
d_gene: -
CDR3aa: CASSVRAATDTQYF
CDR3nt: TGTGCCAGCAGCGTTAGGGCAGCCACAGATACGCAGTATTTT

v_gene: TRBV19
abundance: -
j_gene: TRBJ2-1
d_gene: -
CDR3aa: CASKGGAVSYNEQFF
CDR3nt: TGTGCCAGTAAGGGGGGGGCGGTCTCCTACAATGAGCAGTTCTTC

v_gene: TRBV2
abundance: once
j_gene: TRBJ1-6
d_gene: -
CDR3aa: CASQRSGSPLHF
CDR3nt: TGTGCCAGCCAACGCTCGGGGTCACCCCTCCACTTT